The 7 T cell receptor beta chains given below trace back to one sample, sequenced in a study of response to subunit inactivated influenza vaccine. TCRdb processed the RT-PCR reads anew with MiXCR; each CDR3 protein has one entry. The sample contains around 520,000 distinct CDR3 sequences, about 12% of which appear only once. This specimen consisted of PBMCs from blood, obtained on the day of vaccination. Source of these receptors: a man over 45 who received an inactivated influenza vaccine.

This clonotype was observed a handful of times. The CDR3 region is CASSAYSGGLTDTQYF. Here the CDR3 DNA reads TGTGCCAGTAGTGCCTATAGCGGGGGGCTCACAGATACGCAGTATTTT. This chain uses TRBV19 with TRBJ2-3; 10 nucleotides agree with TRBD2. The V and J ends lost 5 bases and 2 bases, in that order; junction bases with no gene match: 7. This CDR3 spans 16 amino acids. Germline V gene lookup returns CDR1 LNHDA and CDR2 SQIVND (reference sequence).

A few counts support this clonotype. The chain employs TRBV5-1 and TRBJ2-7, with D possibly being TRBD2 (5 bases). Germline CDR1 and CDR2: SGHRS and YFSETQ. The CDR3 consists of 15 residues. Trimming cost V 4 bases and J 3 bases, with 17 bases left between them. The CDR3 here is CASSLSPGEGYEQYF. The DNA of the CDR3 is TGCGCCAGCAGCCTGAGCCCAGGAGAGGGCTACGAGCAGTACTTC.

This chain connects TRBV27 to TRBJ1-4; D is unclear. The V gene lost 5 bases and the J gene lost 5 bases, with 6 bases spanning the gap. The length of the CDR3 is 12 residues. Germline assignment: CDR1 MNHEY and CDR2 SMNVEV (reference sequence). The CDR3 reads CASSHHNEKLFF. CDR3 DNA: TGTGCCAGCAGTCACCACAATGAAAAACTGTTTTTT.

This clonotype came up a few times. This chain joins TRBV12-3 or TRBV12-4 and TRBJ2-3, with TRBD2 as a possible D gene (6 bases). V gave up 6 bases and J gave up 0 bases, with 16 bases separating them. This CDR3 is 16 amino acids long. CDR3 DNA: TGTGCCAGCAGGCCCCCTTTACGGGAGAGCACAGATACGCAGTATTTT. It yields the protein CASRPPLRESTDTQYF.

The CDR3: CASSPGVVAGVPYEQYF. The CDR3 bases are TGCGCCAGCAGCCCAGGTGTTGTAGCGGGGGTCCCCTACGAGCAGTACTTC. The chain couples TRBV4-3 to TRBJ2-7, with 9 bases aligning to TRBD2. In germline, CDR1 is LGHNA, CDR2 YSLEER. The V segment lost 4 bases and the J segment 2 bases; nucleotides outside the gene matches: 12. The CDR3 is 17 amino acids.

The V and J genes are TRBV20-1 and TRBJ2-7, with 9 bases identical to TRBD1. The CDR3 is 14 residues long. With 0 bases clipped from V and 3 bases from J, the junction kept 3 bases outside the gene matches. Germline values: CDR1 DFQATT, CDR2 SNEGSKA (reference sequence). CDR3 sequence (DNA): TGCAGTGCTAGAGATGGGACAGGGTTCTACGAGCAGTACTTC. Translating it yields CSARDGTGFYEQYF.

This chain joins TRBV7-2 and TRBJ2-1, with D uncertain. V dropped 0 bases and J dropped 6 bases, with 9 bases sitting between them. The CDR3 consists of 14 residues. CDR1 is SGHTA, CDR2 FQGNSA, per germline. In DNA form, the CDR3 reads TGTGCCAGCAGCTTAGCGGAAGGGTTCAATGAGCAGTTCTTC. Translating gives CASSLAEGFNEQFF.